Detailed here is one T cell receptor (beta chain). The antigen is not known. This table comes from immunoSEQ multiplex PCR, and its TCRdb copy is limited to in-frame clones, with some not included. The sample carries over 65,000 clones, about 86% recorded once. This entry comes from a study of OX40 agonist ivuxolimab in advanced cancers. At the level of the study: Hepatocellular carcinoma, melanoma, renal cell or head and neck cancer occurred in dose-escalation patients. Prior anti-PD-1, anti-PD-L1 or anti-CTLA-4 therapy did not bar entry, and about 40% had some.

Study-level results: On average, a greater number of expanded clones characterised CD8+ T cells relative to CD4+. In the 0.1 to 3.0 mg/kg range, CD4+ and CD8+ blood T cells had expanded clonally by week 6.

The ends lost 4 bases at V and 6 bases at J; junction bases unmatched: 7. CDR1 SGHRS and CDR2 YFSETQ come from the germline V gene. The CDR3 spans 14 residues. Sequencing used CD4+ or CD8+ T cells sorted from blood, obtained in a trial of the OX40 agonist ivuxolimab. The clonotype originates from an adult with an advanced solid tumor such as melanoma, head and neck, liver or kidney cancer. The rearrangement links TRBV5-1 to TRBJ2-3; 8 bases match TRBD1. DNA for the CDR3: TGCGCCAGCAGCCGCGGACAGGGCGGGGATACGCAGTATTTT. Its translation is CASSRGQGGDTQYF.